This T cell receptor beta chain originates from a study of cytomegalovirus exposure and HLA in healthy donors. Study-level findings and limits: Later analysis showed TCR association rates varying by HLA locus, highest for DRB1 and lowest for HLA-C. The authors reported that TCR beta sequences could predict HLA-A and HLA-B alleles. These predictions were accurate for most subjects in the first cohort.

Trimming left V 5 bases short and J 3 bases short, with 11 bases between. The CDR3 has 14 residues. Looked up from germline, CDR1 is SNHLY and CDR2 is FYNNEI. The PCR made use of 60 Vbeta and 13 Jbeta primers. Generated by immunoSEQ multiplex PCR, the TCRdb table keeps only in-frame clones and is missing some. The sample carries 100,000 to 150,000 clones, 83% recorded once. As concerns this clone: Its specificity is unknown.

The TCR comes from a man between 18 and 29 years old in good health and CMV-seropositive. J is TRBJ2-4 and V is TRBV2; weak D call: TRBD2 (5 bases). The specimen sequenced was PBMCs. CDR3 nucleotides: TGTGCCAGCAGTTCACTAGGAGGCAAAAACATTCAGTACTTC. Amino acid sequence: CASSSLGGKNIQYF.